Listed below are T cell receptor beta chains from one sample, sequenced in a study of shared clonotypes between healthy human individuals. Clones were read by immunoSEQ multiplex PCR, and TCRdb kept only the in-frame ones, dropping some. The sample has a few hundred thousand clones; 60% to 70% are singletons. The specimen was memory CD4+ T cells sorted from blood. These receptors originate from a man aged 30 to 45 in good health. Each CDR3 is given with its conserved first and last residue. The D gene is left open where the match is weak. Clone size appears in some rows only: once, few, many, or a class for an expanded clone.

d_call | j_call | clone_size | v_call | cdr3_nt | cdr3_aa
NA | TRBJ2-2 | NA | TRBV7-6 | TGTGCCAGCAGCTATTACAGGGTTGAGGCCGGGGAGCTGTTTTTT | CASSYYRVEAGELFF
TRBD1 | TRBJ2-2 | once | TRBV30 | TGTGCCTGGGGGGACAGGGCGGCCGGGGAGCTGTTTTTT | CAWGDRAAGELFF
TRBD2 | TRBJ2-2 | NA | TRBV10-3 | TGTGCCATCAGTCTGACTAGCGGGAACACCGGGGAGCTGTTTTTT | CAISLTSGNTGELFF
NA | TRBJ2-3 | NA | TRBV7-6 | TGTGCCAGCAGCTTAGGTTCCCAGGGCACAGATACGCAGTATTTT | CASSLGSQGTDTQYF
TRBD2 | TRBJ2-5 | NA | TRBV19 | TGTGCCAGTACCGGGACTAGCGGGAGCCAAGAGACCCAGTACTTC | CASTGTSGSQETQYF
NA | TRBJ2-7 | few | TRBV20-1 | TGCAGTACGAGGGGATACGAGCAGTACTTC | CSTRGYEQYF
TRBD2 | TRBJ2-3 | NA | TRBV4-1 | TGCGCCAGCAGCCGCCAACAGACTAGCGGGAGAGTGGGTCCTAGCACAGATACGCAGTATTTT | CASSRQQTSGRVGPSTDTQYF
NA | TRBJ1-2 | NA | TRBV7-2 | TGTGCCAGCAGCTTACGTTCAGGGGACTATGGCTACACCTTC | CASSLRSGDYGYTF
TRBD2 | TRBJ2-5 | NA | TRBV10-3 | TGTGCCATCGGCGGGACTAGCAAGGGAGAGACCCAGTACTTC | CAIGGTSKGETQYF
NA | TRBJ2-7 | NA | TRBV19 | TGTGCCAGTAGCAAAGGGGGAAACAGTCTATGGACCTACGAGCAGTACTTC | CASSKGGNSLWTYEQYF
TRBD1 | TRBJ1-1 | NA | TRBV11-3 | TGTGCCAGCAGCCCACAGACAGGGGTGGTCGCTGAAGCTTTCTTT | CASSPQTGVVAEAFF
TRBD2 | TRBJ2-3 | NA | TRBV9 | TGTGCCAGCAGCGTAGTTATGGCGGGAGAAGGTACGCAGTATTTT | CASSVVMAGEGTQYF
TRBD1 | TRBJ1-2 | few | TRBV7-8 | TGTGCCAGCAGCCGACAGGGTGACGGCTACACCTTC | CASSRQGDGYTF
TRBD2 | TRBJ2-5 | NA | TRBV28 | TGTGCCAGCAGTCCCCCGCGGGAGGGCCCATCGTGGGAGACCCAGTACTTC | CASSPPREGPSWETQYF
NA | TRBJ2-1 | NA | TRBV7-2 | TGTGCCAGCAGCTTCGGAGCGGCTGAGCAGTTCTTC | CASSFGAAEQFF
NA | TRBJ2-1 | NA | TRBV2 | TGTGCCAGCAGTACGCCTCTGGAGCGGTACTCCTACAATGAGCAGTTCTTC | CASSTPLERYSYNEQFF
NA | TRBJ1-5 | NA | TRBV7-2 | TGTGCCAGCAGCTCTAGGGGGTACGGTCAGCCCCAGCATTTT | CASSSRGYGQPQHF
NA | TRBJ2-7 | NA | TRBV15 | TGTGCCACCGCACGGGGTTGGGACGAGCAGTACTTC | CATARGWDEQYF
NA | TRBJ2-2 | NA | TRBV4-3 | TGCGCCAGCAGCGCTTCCCTACAGGGATTTAGGACCGGGGAGCTGTTTTTT | CASSASLQGFRTGELFF
TRBD1 | TRBJ1-1 | NA | TRBV7-6 | TGTGCCAGCAGCTTAGCGAGTACAGGGGTCACTGAAGCTTTCTTT | CASSLASTGVTEAFF
TRBD1 | TRBJ2-3 | NA | TRBV5-1 | TGCGCCAGCAGCCTAGGGGGCTTCCGCACAGATACGCAGTATTTT | CASSLGGFRTDTQYF
NA | TRBJ2-2 | NA | TRBV2 | TGTGCCAGCAGTGAGACCAGTAACACCGGGGAGCTGTTTTTT | CASSETSNTGELFF
NA | TRBJ2-1 | NA | TRBV9 | TGTGCCAGCAGCGCCCCCGGGAGTGGTATTCACAATGAGCAGTTCTTC | CASSAPGSGIHNEQFF
NA | TRBJ1-5 | few | TRBV20-1 | TGCAGTGCTAGTAGCCAGCCCCAGCATTTT | CSASSQPQHF
NA | TRBJ1-5 | NA | TRBV21-1 | TGTGCCAGCAGCAAAGCGTCGGGGACAGGGGACGATCCTAGCAATCAGCCCCAGCATTTT | CASSKASGTGDDPSNQPQHF
TRBD1 | TRBJ2-7 | NA | TRBV11-2 | TGTGCCAGCAGCTTCCCCGGGACAGGTGTAACCTACGAGCAGTACTTC | CASSFPGTGVTYEQYF
NA | TRBJ2-7 | NA | TRBV7-2 | TGTGCCAGCAGCTTTTCCGGGGAAGGCGAGCAGTACTTC | CASSFSGEGEQYF
NA | TRBJ2-3 | few | TRBV7-2 | TGTGCCAGCAGCCGACAAAACACAGATACGCAGTATTTT | CASSRQNTDTQYF
NA | TRBJ1-1 | few | TRBV7-2 | TGTGCCAGCAGCCGAGATGGTAACAGAGACACTGAAGCTTTCTTT | CASSRDGNRDTEAFF
NA | TRBJ2-3 | NA | TRBV27 | TGTGCCACCAGAAAGTCGGGACGGCGGACCAGCACAGATACGCAGTATTTT | CATRKSGRRTSTDTQYF
NA | TRBJ2-7 | NA | TRBV4-1 | TGCGCCAGCAGGAACACTCTGTCTAGCGCGTACGAGCAGTACTTC | CASRNTLSSAYEQYF
NA | TRBJ2-5 | NA | TRBV10-3 | TGTGCCATCAGTGAAGTAGGCAGCCAAGAGACCCAGTACTTC | CAISEVGSQETQYF
NA | TRBJ1-5 | few | TRBV19 | TGTGCCAGTAGTCCCGGTAGGCAGCAGCCCCAGCATTTT | CASSPGRQQPQHF
NA | TRBJ1-5 | NA | TRBV10-3 | TGTGCCATCAGGGGGGACGGTAATAGCAATCAGCCCCAGCATTTT | CAIRGDGNSNQPQHF
NA | TRBJ2-2 | NA | TRBV5-4 | TGTGCCAGCAGCTTATGGGCGGGGAACACCGGGGAGCTGTTTTTT | CASSLWAGNTGELFF
NA | TRBJ2-1 | NA | TRBV29-1 | TGCAGCGTGGACACAGCCCGCCGCTACAATGAGCAGTTCTTC | CSVDTARRYNEQFF
TRBD2 | TRBJ2-3 | NA | TRBV7-2 | TGTGCCAGCAGCTTAGGTTTAGCGGGAGGAGCAGATACGCAGTATTTT | CASSLGLAGGADTQYF
NA | TRBJ1-1 | NA | TRBV18 | TGTGCCAGCTCAGAGTATCAGGGTTCAACTGAAGCTTTCTTT | CASSEYQGSTEAFF
TRBD1 | TRBJ1-5 | many | TRBV18 | TGTGCCAGCTCACCACAGGGGGCCCCTCAGCCCCAGCATTTT | CASSPQGAPQPQHF
TRBD1 | TRBJ1-1 | NA | TRBV19 | TGTGCCAGTAGTGCGGGACAGTCGAACACTGAAGCTTTCTTT | CASSAGQSNTEAFF
NA | TRBJ1-5 | NA | TRBV5-8 | TGTGCCAGCAGCTTAGGGGATAATCAGCCCCAGCATTTT | CASSLGDNQPQHF
NA | TRBJ2-7 | few | TRBV4-2 | TGTGCCAGCAGCCAAGCCGGGACCAATATCGAGCAGTACTTC | CASSQAGTNIEQYF
TRBD1 | TRBJ2-3 | few | TRBV18 | TGTGCCAGCTCAATGTCACAGGGGGACACAGATACGCAGTATTTT | CASSMSQGDTDTQYF
TRBD2 | TRBJ2-2 | NA | TRBV19 | TGTGCCAGTAGGAATATACTAGCGGGAGCCGGGGAGCTGTTTTTT | CASRNILAGAGELFF
NA | TRBJ2-7 | NA | TRBV29-1 | TGCAGCGTTAGGGACGCCTACGAGCAGTACTTC | CSVRDAYEQYF
NA | TRBJ1-1 | NA | TRBV5-1 | TGCGCCAGCAGCTTGGGGACAGACCCACCCGAAGCTTTCTTT | CASSLGTDPPEAFF
NA | TRBJ2-3 | NA | TRBV4-1 | TGCGCCAGCAGCCAATTTTTGGGGCGGGCCAGCAATACAGATACGCAGTATTTT | CASSQFLGRASNTDTQYF
NA | TRBJ2-7 | NA | TRBV5-5 | TGTGCCAGCAGCTCGGCCGGGCCCAACTCCTACGAGCAGTACTTC | CASSSAGPNSYEQYF
NA | TRBJ2-5 | few | TRBV9 | TGTGCCAGCAGCGTAGGTGCTAGCGTCGGTGGAGAGACCCAGTACTTC | CASSVGASVGGETQYF
NA | TRBJ1-4 | NA | TRBV15 | TGTGCCACCAGTAGGTCGGGGTCTAATGAAAAACTGTTTTTT | CATSRSGSNEKLFF